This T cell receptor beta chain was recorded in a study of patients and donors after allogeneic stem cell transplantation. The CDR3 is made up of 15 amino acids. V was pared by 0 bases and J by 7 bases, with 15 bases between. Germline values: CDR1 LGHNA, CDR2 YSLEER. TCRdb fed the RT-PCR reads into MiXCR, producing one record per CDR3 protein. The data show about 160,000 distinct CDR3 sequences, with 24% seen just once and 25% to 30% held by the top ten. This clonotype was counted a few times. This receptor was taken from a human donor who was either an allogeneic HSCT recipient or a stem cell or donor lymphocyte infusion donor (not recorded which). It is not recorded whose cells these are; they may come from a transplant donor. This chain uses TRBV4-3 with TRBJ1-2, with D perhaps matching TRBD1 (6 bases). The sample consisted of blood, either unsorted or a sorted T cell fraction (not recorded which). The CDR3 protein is CASSQELWGAGGYTF. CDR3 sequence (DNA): TGCGCCAGCAGCCAAGAATTGTGGGGGGCTGGTGGCTACACCTTC.